The next 25 T cell receptor beta chains were all read from a single sample in a study of cytomegalovirus exposure and HLA in healthy donors (dated by TCRdb to between 2016 and 2019). Libraries were prepared through the immunoSEQ multiplex PCR assay. For the multiplex PCR, a mixture combining 60 forward primers for TCR Vbeta segments and 13 reverse primers for TCR Jbeta segments was used. TCRdb carries this immuneACCESS record with in-frame sequences only. Its versions omit some clonotypes, under half of them owing to an unresolved V gene in the studies checked, with the rest unexplained. The table for this sample lists under 250,000 clones; less than 85% of them were counted only once. The top ten clonotypes cover 0.63% of the sample. The specimen sequenced was PBMCs. The receptors were sampled from a man aged 18 to 29 in good health and CMV-seronegative.

This chain connects TRBV9 to TRBJ2-3; maybe TRBD2 (6 bases). Germline V gives CDR1 SGDLS, CDR2 YYNGEE. Deletions cut 0 bases from V and 1 base from J, with 15 bases between. This CDR3 contains 17 residues. CDR3 sequence: CASSVAPRGKGTDTQYF. CDR3 bases: TGTGCCAGCAGCGTAGCCCCCCGCGGGAAGGGCACAGATACGCAGTATTTT.

This clone was observed a few times. This rearrangement joins TRBV6-6 to TRBJ2-7; the match to TRBD1 covers 12 bases. After removal of 6 bases from V and 7 bases from J, the junction contained 4 bases not matched to a gene. Per the germline V gene, CDR1 is MNHNY and CDR2 is SVGAGI (reference sequence). CDR3 length: 13 amino acids. CDR3 loop: CASRGQGAREQYF. CDR3 bases: TGTGCCAGCAGGGGACAGGGGGCACGGGAGCAGTACTTC.

The chain carries TRBV5-6 and TRBJ1-1, with 7 bases fitting TRBD1. J gave up 0 bases and V 3 bases, and 14 bases lay outside the gene matches. The CDR3 runs to 18 residues. CDR1 and CDR2 (germline): SGHDT, YYEEEE. CDR3 sequence reads: CASSSAGTVGGLNTEAFF. The DNA for the CDR3 is TGTGCCAGCAGCTCGGCCGGGACAGTTGGGGGTTTGAACACTGAAGCTTTCTTT.

The genes are TRBV27 and TRBJ1-1; D is unresolved. V was clipped by 3 bases and J by 4 bases, with 9 bases between them. The CDR3 has 13 residues. In germline, CDR1 is MNHEY, CDR2 SMNVEV (reference sequence). The CDR3 loop reads CASSFSGSTEAFF. The CDR3 DNA reads TGTGCCAGCAGTTTTTCGGGGTCCACTGAAGCTTTCTTT.

As to this clone: Mismatch with germline at one junction end may stem from a read error. The chain uses TRBV7-9 and TRBJ2-7, with 10 bases aligning to TRBD1. Germline V gene data show CDR1 as SEHNR and CDR2 as FQNEAQ (reference sequence). There are 15 residues in the CDR3. In DNA, the CDR3 is TGTTCCAGCAGCTTCCAGGGACAGGGGACTTACGAGCAGTACTTC. The encoded protein is CSSSFQGQGTYEQYF.

The chain links TRBV5-4 to TRBJ2-5; D call uncertain. Germline loops: CDR1 SGHNT, CDR2 YYREEE (reference sequence). Trimming cost V 1 base and J 4 bases, with 11 bases left between them. The CDR3 spans 14 residues. CDR3 coding DNA: TGTGCCAGCAGCTTGTTCGGCTCGGGAGAGACCCAGTACTTC. Its translation: CASSLFGSGETQYF.

The chain is built from TRBV12-5 and TRBJ2-5; D perhaps matches TRBD2 (6 bases). Deletions cut 3 bases from V and 7 bases from J, with 6 bases between. Germline CDR1 LGHNT, CDR2 FRNRAP. This CDR3 is built from 11 residues. The CDR3 nucleotides are TGTGCTAGTGGTTTCGGGGGGACCCAGTACTTC. Translated, it gives CASGFGGTQYF.

The rearrangement uses TRBV7-9 and TRBJ2-1, with 10 positions matching TRBD2. This CDR3 contains 16 residues. V shed 4 bases and J 2 bases; nucleotides not matched to a gene: 5. Germline V lookup: CDR1 SEHNR, CDR2 FQNEAQ (reference sequence). Here the CDR3 DNA reads TGTGCCAGCAGCTCTCGGACTAGCGGAGCCTACAATGAGCAGTTCTTC. The encoded protein is CASSSRTSGAYNEQFF.

This sequence joins TRBV2 and TRBJ2-3, with 12 bases aligning to TRBD2. Germline CDR1 and CDR2: SNHLY and FYNNEI. Trimming cost V 1 base and J 4 bases; bases outside gene matches: 6. The CDR3 has 17 residues. CDR3 region: CASSEETSGRGADTQYF. The CDR3 DNA reads as TGTGCCAGCAGTGAAGAGACTAGCGGGAGAGGAGCAGATACGCAGTATTTT. The variable domain in full, completed from reference TRBV2 and TRBJ2-3, reads EPEVTQTPSHQVTQMGQEVILRCVPISNHLYFYWYRQILGQKVEFLVSFYNNEISEKSEIFDDQFSVERPDGSNFTLKIRSTKLEDSAMYFCASSEETSGRGADTQYFGPGTRLTVL.

The chain recombines TRBV4-2 with TRBJ1-1; D is undetermined. Germline lookup yields CDR1 LGHNA and CDR2 YNFKEQ. Trimming shortened V by 5 bases and J by 2 bases, and 9 bases separated the two germline ends. This CDR3 contains 13 residues. CDR3 in amino acids: CASSFRLNTEAFF. CDR3 DNA: TGTGCCAGCAGCTTTCGACTCAACACTGAAGCTTTCTTT.

This chain joins TRBV30 and TRBJ2-1; D possibly corresponds to TRBD1 (5 bases). Germline V gene sequence: CDR1 GTSNPN, CDR2 SVGIG (reference sequence). CDR3 length: 15 amino acids. Trimming left V 8 bases short and J 2 bases short, with 19 bases between. CDR3: CAGHGKRHTYNEQFF. The CDR3 DNA reads as TGTGCCGGACATGGAAAACGGCATACCTACAATGAGCAGTTCTTC.

The genes are TRBV9 and TRBJ2-1; TRBD2 matches at 14 bases. The germline CDR1 and CDR2 sequences are SGDLS and YYNGEE. Losses at the gene ends were 3 bases for V and 8 bases for J; bases not matched to a gene: 4. The CDR3 extends over 15 amino acids. Written as DNA, the CDR3 is TGTGCCAGCAGCGAGACTAGCGGGAGGGCTCATGAGCAGTTCTTC. Translation gives CASSETSGRAHEQFF.

V usage is TRBV6-5 and J usage is TRBJ1-4; a possible D gene is TRBD1 (6 bases). CDR1 MNHEY and CDR2 SVGAGI come from the germline V gene. The CDR3 length is 14 residues. Trimming took 2 bases from V and 6 from J, leaving 10 bases between them. CDR3 residues: CASSYDRSHEKLFF. The CDR3 DNA sequence: TGTGCCAGCAGTTACGACAGGTCCCATGAAAAACTGTTTTTT.

The chain recombines TRBV27 with TRBJ1-5; maybe TRBD1 (6 bases). The V gene's germline CDR1 is MNHEY and CDR2 SMNVEV (reference sequence). V was clipped by 2 bases and J by 4 bases, with 9 bases between them. The CDR3 totals 14 residues. CDR3 nucleotides: TGTGCCAGCAGTTTAGGGGGGGCGAATCAGCCCCAGCATTTT. Protein: CASSLGGANQPQHF.

This clone has a handful of counts. V is TRBV7-3 and J is TRBJ1-3; TRBD1 agrees at 8 bases. Losses at the gene ends were 1 base for V and 6 bases for J; bases not matched to a gene: 8. The CDR3 totals 16 residues. Germline-derived CDR1 and CDR2 are SGHTA and FQGTGA. For the CDR3, the DNA is TGTGCCAGCAGCTTAAAGTGGATGGGACAGGTAAACACCATATATTTT. Translated: CASSLKWMGQVNTIYF. The variable domain in full, completed from reference TRBV7-3 and TRBJ1-3, reads GAGVSQTPSNKVTEKGKYVELRCDPISGHTALYWYRQSLGQGPEFLIYFQGTGAADDSGLPNDRFFAVRPEGSVSTLKIQRTERGDSAVYLCASSLKWMGQVNTIYFGEGSWLTVV.

The chain couples TRBV28 to TRBJ1-4; D perhaps matches TRBD1 (6 bases). The CDR3 loop spans 15 amino acids. The germline V and J ends were trimmed by 5 bases and 11 bases, with 21 bases remaining between them. The germline V gene has CDR1 MDHEN and CDR2 SYDVKM. The CDR3 protein is CASSNHRTVNLKLFF. The CDR3 bases are TGTGCCAGCAGTAACCACCGGACAGTCAACTTGAAACTGTTTTTT.

This clone was detected only a few times. The rearrangement joins TRBV28 to TRBJ1-2; TRBD1 might be the D (6 bases). Trimming removed 3 bases from V and 4 bases from J, with 9 bases in between. Germline V gene lookup returns CDR1 MDHEN and CDR2 SYDVKM. The length of the CDR3 is 13 residues. The CDR3 region is CASSFEGVYGYTF. The CDR3 bases are TGTGCCAGCAGTTTTGAGGGGGTCTATGGCTACACCTTC.

The V call is TRBV19, the J call TRBJ2-5; D remains ambiguous. This CDR3 has 14 amino acids. The V end lost 3 bases, the J end lost 4 bases, and 12 bases lay between the germline ends. The germline V gene has CDR1 LNHDA and CDR2 SQIVND (reference sequence). CDR3 loop: CASSMIHAGETQYF. As DNA, the CDR3 is TGTGCCAGTAGTATGATCCATGCCGGAGAGACCCAGTACTTC.

V is TRBV10-3 and J is TRBJ1-2, with unresolved D. Trimming shortened V by 10 bases and J by 5 bases, and 26 bases separated the two germline ends. Germline assignment: CDR1 ENHRY and CDR2 SYGVKD. The CDR3 is made up of 16 amino acids. The CDR3 sequence is CATFSGNQLHLYGYTF. As DNA, the CDR3 is TGTGCCACTTTCTCAGGAAACCAATTACACCTTTATGGCTACACCTTC.

The chain employs TRBV5-4 and TRBJ2-1; D may be TRBD2 (5 bases). The germline V gene encodes CDR1 SGHNT and CDR2 YYREEE (reference sequence). Trimming stripped 3 bases from V and 13 bases from J, with 20 bases between. The CDR3 sequence is 14 residues long. The CDR3 DNA sequence: TGTGCCAGCAGCTCCATGTTCAATCGGGGTAACCAGTTCTTC. Translation: CASSSMFNRGNQFF.

V usage is TRBV27 and J usage is TRBJ2-7, with TRBD2 matching over 7 bases. Germline V CDR1 and CDR2: MNHEY, SMNVEV (reference sequence). Germline trimming cut 7 bases from V and 4 bases from J; bases unmatched to any gene: 10. The CDR3 is 14 residues long. DNA for the CDR3: TGTGCCAGCACCAACGGGGAGGGCCCTTACGAGCAGTACTTC. This translates into CASTNGEGPYEQYF.

The chain carries TRBV12-5 and TRBJ1-1; D is perhaps TRBD1 (5 bases). This CDR3 comprises 13 residues. The V and J ends lost 1 base and 5 bases respectively, with 8 bases between them. Germline lookup yields CDR1 LGHNT and CDR2 FRNRAP. CDR3 nucleotides: TGTGCTAGTGGTTTGGAGGAGGGGACTGAAGCTTTCTTT. It specifies CASGLEEGTEAFF.

The chain uses TRBV28 and TRBJ1-2; D possibly corresponds to TRBD1 (5 bases). V lost 7 bases to trimming and J lost 2 bases, with 11 bases between them. There are 13 residues in the CDR3. Germline V gene lookup returns CDR1 MDHEN and CDR2 SYDVKM. CDR3: CASTPGLNYGYTF. The CDR3 DNA follows: TGTGCCAGCACTCCGGGACTCAACTATGGCTACACCTTC.

The rearrangement links TRBV11-2 to TRBJ2-1; no clear D. Deletions cut 4 bases from V and 8 bases from J, with 9 bases between. Germline CDR1 SGHAT, CDR2 FQNNGV. The CDR3 runs to 12 residues. The CDR3 region is CASSSQLHEQFF. The CDR3 bases are TGTGCCAGCAGCTCACAGTTGCATGAGCAGTTCTTC.

This clone has just one count. The rearrangement uses TRBV5-1 and TRBJ2-3; no reliable D call. Germline V CDR1 and CDR2: SGHRS, YFSETQ. V was cut by 3 bases and J by 0 bases, with 11 bases left in between. The CDR3 extends over 15 amino acids. CDR3 in amino acids: CASSWAATSTDTQYF. The DNA of the CDR3 is TGCGCCAGCAGCTGGGCAGCCACTAGCACAGATACGCAGTATTTT.